Listed below are T cell receptor beta chains from one sample, sequenced in a study of tumor and adjacent non-tumor tissue in lung cancer. A single record per CDR3 protein comes from TCRdb applying MiXCR to the multiplex PCR reads. Of 40,000 to 60,000 distinct CDR3 sequences detected, 55% to 65% appear once; the ten largest clones hold about 29%. The specimen was distant non-tumor lung tissue. The source is a woman aged 65 to 85 with non-small cell lung cancer. Each CDR3 is given with its conserved first and last residue. A D gene is named only where the DNA matches it firmly. The size of a clone is reported for some rows only, either as once, few or many, or as a class for expanded clones.

j_gene	v_gene	d_gene	abundance	CDR3nt	CDR3aa
TRBJ2-3	TRBV29-1	.	.	TGCAGCGTTGAAGTGCGGACTTGCGGGACAGATACGCAGTATTTT	CSVEVRTCGTDTQYF
TRBJ1-6	TRBV5-6	TRBD1	.	TGTGCCAGCAGTCAATTGACAGGGTCGGATTCACCCCCCCACTTT	CASSQLTGSDSPPHF
TRBJ2-6	TRBV4-1	.	.	TGCGCCGGCAGCCAAGAAGGGACGTATTACTCTGGGGCCAACATCCTGACTTTC	CAGSQEGTYYSGANILTF
TRBJ1-5	TRBV28	TRBD1	.	TGTGACAGCAGCTTCCTACATGGGACAGCCTGGAGCAATCAGCCCCAGCATTTT	CDSSFLHGTAWSNQPQHF
TRBJ2-7	TRBV5-5	.	.	TGTGCCAACAGCTATACTAGTGCGAGCGTCTACGAGCAGCACTTC	CANSYTSASVYEQHF
TRBJ2-4	TRBV18	TRBD1	.	TGTGCCAGCTCTTCTGATCCGGGACAGGGCGCCAAAAACATTCAGTACTTC	CASSSDPGQGAKNIQYF
TRBJ2-1	TRBV30	TRBD2	many	TGTGCCTGGGCGGGGGTAGCGGGAGGGTTATTCGATGAGCAGTTCTTC	CAWAGVAGGLFDEQFF
TRBJ2-1	TRBV4-1	TRBD2	.	TGCGCCAGCAGCCAAGAGGTTAGCGGGAGTATGGGTGGGCAGTTCTTC	CASSQEVSGSMGGQFF
TRBJ2-5	TRBV6-6	TRBD2	.	TGTGCCACCGTACTAGCGGGAGAGTCCCAGTACTTC	CATVLAGESQYF
TRBJ2-1	TRBV6-6	.	.	TGTGCCAGCAGTTGCTGGGTATCTTATGAGCAGTTCTTC	CASSCWVSYEQFF
TRBJ1-6	TRBV6-6	TRBD1	.	TGCGCCAGCAGTCGGACAGGGGGCTATAATTCACCCCTCCACTTT	CASSRTGGYNSPLHF
TRBJ2-3	TRBV20-1	.	few	TGCAGTGCTAGAGCCAGAACTAGCACAGATACGCAGTATTTT	CSARARTSTDTQYF
TRBJ2-7	TRBV11-2	TRBD2	many	TGTGCCAGCAGCCCGAACCCCGGGACTAGCGGGTACGAGCAGTACTTC	CASSPNPGTSGYEQYF
TRBJ2-3	TRBV20-1	.	few	TGCAGTGCTGGAGATATAATAGATACGCAGTATTTT	CSAGDIIDTQYF
TRBJ1-2	TRBV29-1	.	.	TGCAGCGTTGCCCCCCAGGAAGCTAATTATGGCTACACCTTC	CSVAPQEANYGYTF
TRBJ2-4	TRBV13	.	.	TGTGCCAGCAACACCCCGCAGGATAGCAAAAACATTCAGTACTTC	CASNTPQDSKNIQYF
TRBJ1-2	TRBV29-1	.	.	TGCAGCGTCCCCGGTGTGGCAGGGACGAGAAACTATGGCCACACCTTC	CSVPGVAGTRNYGHTF
TRBJ1-2	TRBV29-1	.	once	TGCAGCATCCTTGCCTCCCCACTACTCAACTATGGCCACACCTTC	CSILASPLLNYGHTF
TRBJ2-5	TRBV14	.	many	TGTGCCAGCAGCCAGTATTTCGGGAGCCGGCAGTACTTC	CASSQYFGSRQYF
TRBJ2-2	TRBV19	.	.	TGTGCCAGTAGTGTACTGGCCGACTACGCGGAGCAGTTTTTT	CASSVLADYAEQFF
TRBJ2-1	TRBV20-1	TRBD2	many	TGCAGTGCTACTACCCTAGCGGTGACCAATGAGCAGTTCTTC	CSATTLAVTNEQFF
TRBJ2-7	TRBV10-1	.	once	TGCGCCAGCAGTGAGTCAGGGTCAAGGGATGAGCAGTACTTC	CASSESGSRDEQYF
TRBJ2-3	TRBV5-1	.	.	TGCGCCAATAGTCGGGCTTCAGATACGCAGTATTTT	CANSRASDTQYF
TRBJ2-5	TRBV12-3/TRBV12-4	.	many	TGTGCCAGCAGCTCCCCCCTAGAGACCCAGTACTTC	CASSSPLETQYF
TRBJ2-7	TRBV20-1	.	many	TGCAGTGCTAGAGTCCCCGACGAGCAGTACTTC	CSARVPDEQYF